The rows below give T cell receptor beta chains drawn from one sample of a study of blood T cell repertoires in COVID-19. Libraries were prepared by immunoSEQ multiplex PCR; TCRdb keeps only in-frame clonotypes and omits some of them. The sample includes some 250,000 clones, 80% to 90% seen only once; the top ten take roughly 9%. Input material: PBMCs or T cells enriched from blood (not recorded which). The origin of the receptors is a man in his forties who had recovered from COVID-19. CDR3s include the opening cysteine and the closing phenylalanine or tryptophan. Each record gives: D gene, clone size, J gene, V gene, CDR3 protein, CDR3 DNA. A D gene is named only where the DNA matches it firmly. The listing skips clone size in some rows; elsewhere it reads once, few, many or a size class.

D gene: .; clone size: .; J gene: TRBJ1-2; V gene: TRBV10-3; CDR3 protein: CAIRGAGTTGGYTF; CDR3 DNA: TGTGCCATCAGGGGGGCAGGAACAACCGGGGGCTACACCTTC
D gene: TRBD2; clone size: .; J gene: TRBJ2-7; V gene: TRBV5-6; CDR3 protein: CASSNPGYGHLAGSYEQYF; CDR3 DNA: TGTGCCAGCAGCAACCCAGGGTACGGCCACTTAGCGGGATCCTACGAGCAGTACTTC
D gene: TRBD1; clone size: .; J gene: TRBJ1-5; V gene: TRBV7-8; CDR3 protein: CASSSRTGIFGNQPQHF; CDR3 DNA: TGTGCCAGCAGCTCGAGGACAGGTATTTTTGGTAATCAGCCCCAGCATTTT
D gene: .; clone size: few; J gene: TRBJ1-3; V gene: TRBV6-5; CDR3 protein: CASSSQGSGNTIYF; CDR3 DNA: TGTGCCAGCAGTTCCCAGGGGTCTGGAAACACCATATATTTT
D gene: .; clone size: .; J gene: TRBJ1-6; V gene: TRBV6-4; CDR3 protein: CASSDPYNSPLHF; CDR3 DNA: TGTGCCAGCAGTGACCCTTATAATTCACCCCTCCACTTT
D gene: .; clone size: .; J gene: TRBJ1-1; V gene: TRBV25-1; CDR3 protein: CASSPGLEAFF; CDR3 DNA: TGTGCCAGCAGTCCGGGACTTGAAGCTTTCTTT
D gene: .; clone size: .; J gene: TRBJ2-5; V gene: TRBV27; CDR3 protein: CASSLLDQETQYF; CDR3 DNA: TGTGCCAGCAGTTTACTAGACCAAGAGACCCAGTACTTC
D gene: .; clone size: .; J gene: TRBJ2-2; V gene: TRBV25-1; CDR3 protein: CASRVAFGELFF; CDR3 DNA: TGTGCCAGCAGAGTAGCTTTCGGGGAGCTGTTTTTT
D gene: .; clone size: .; J gene: TRBJ1-3; V gene: TRBV10-2; CDR3 protein: CASSDGGFGNTIYF; CDR3 DNA: TGCGCCAGCAGTGACGGGGGGTTTGGAAACACCATATATTTT
D gene: .; clone size: .; J gene: TRBJ1-6; V gene: TRBV9; CDR3 protein: CASSVGQAYSPLHF; CDR3 DNA: TGTGCCAGCAGCGTAGGACAGGCTTACTCACCCCTCCACTTT
D gene: TRBD1; clone size: once; J gene: TRBJ1-4; V gene: TRBV28; CDR3 protein: CASSLPGQGNEKLFF; CDR3 DNA: TGTGCCAGCAGTCTTCCGGGACAGGGGAATGAAAAACTGTTTTTT
D gene: .; clone size: .; J gene: TRBJ2-7; V gene: TRBV11-3; CDR3 protein: CASSLVRVSYEQYF; CDR3 DNA: TGTGCCAGCAGCTTAGTGAGGGTCTCCTACGAGCAGTACTTC
D gene: TRBD1; clone size: once; J gene: TRBJ2-4; V gene: TRBV5-8; CDR3 protein: CASSRDRGFFDKNIQYF; CDR3 DNA: TGTGCCAGCAGCCGGGACAGGGGGTTTTTCGACAAAAACATTCAGTACTTC
D gene: TRBD1; clone size: .; J gene: TRBJ1-5; V gene: TRBV11-3; CDR3 protein: CASSFIRQGVCNQPQHF; CDR3 DNA: TGTGCCAGCAGCTTCATAAGACAGGGGGTCTGCAATCAGCCCCAGCATTTT
D gene: .; clone size: once; J gene: TRBJ1-5; V gene: TRBV19; CDR3 protein: CASSIAPAVNQPQHF; CDR3 DNA: TGTGCCAGTAGTATAGCTCCGGCGGTTAATCAGCCCCAGCATTTT
D gene: TRBD1; clone size: .; J gene: TRBJ1-1; V gene: TRBV11-1; CDR3 protein: CASSLRDRVNTEAFF; CDR3 DNA: TGTGCCAGCAGCTTAAGGGACAGGGTGAACACTGAAGCTTTCTTT
D gene: .; clone size: .; J gene: TRBJ1-3; V gene: TRBV20-1; CDR3 protein: CSASQAFSGNTIYF; CDR3 DNA: TGCAGTGCTAGTCAAGCCTTCTCTGGAAACACCATATATTTT
D gene: TRBD2; clone size: .; J gene: TRBJ2-1; V gene: TRBV27; CDR3 protein: CASSLGGSSYNEQFF; CDR3 DNA: TGTGCCAGCAGTTTAGGCGGGAGCTCCTACAATGAGCAGTTCTTC
D gene: TRBD1; clone size: .; J gene: TRBJ2-2; V gene: TRBV5-4; CDR3 protein: CASSTPGQGRAGELFF; CDR3 DNA: TGTGCCAGCAGCACGCCGGGACAGGGAAGGGCCGGGGAGCTGTTTTTT
D gene: TRBD2; clone size: .; J gene: TRBJ2-3; V gene: TRBV7-6; CDR3 protein: CASSFSGGWTDTQYF; CDR3 DNA: TGTGCCAGCAGCTTTAGCGGGGGGTGGACAGATACGCAGTATTTT
D gene: TRBD1; clone size: .; J gene: TRBJ2-2; V gene: TRBV19; CDR3 protein: CASTDRVPTGTGELFF; CDR3 DNA: TGTGCCAGTACAGACAGGGTCCCAACGGGGACCGGGGAGCTGTTTTTT
D gene: .; clone size: .; J gene: TRBJ1-3; V gene: TRBV7-9; CDR3 protein: CASSTPLQGSGGNTIYF; CDR3 DNA: TGTGCCAGCAGTACACCCCTTCAGGGGTCAGGTGGAAACACCATATATTTT